These 22 T cell receptor beta chains originate from one sample sequenced in a study of cytomegalovirus exposure and HLA in healthy donors. Assay: immunoSEQ multiplex PCR; the TCRdb copy retains only in-frame clones and omits some. Of 180,000 or so clones detected, roughly nine tenths appear once; the ten largest clones hold 7.2%. Sample: PBMCs. Receptors originate from a man younger than 45 in good health and CMV-seropositive.

Regarding this clone: Other nucleotide sequences from this sample produce the same CDR3. This rearrangement joins TRBV5-1 to TRBJ1-5; 7 nucleotides match TRBD1. Trimming took 3 bases from V and 2 from J; bases not matched to a gene: 2. The germline V gene encodes CDR1 SGHRS and CDR2 YFSETQ. The CDR3 runs to 14 residues. The CDR3 is CASSSTGGNQPQHF. The DNA of the CDR3 is TGCGCCAGCAGCTCAACAGGGGGCAATCAGCCCCAGCATTTT. Using reference TRBV5-1 and TRBJ1-5 for the parts outside the CDR3, the full variable domain is KAGVTQTPRYLIKTRGQQVTLSCSPISGHRSVSWYQQTPGQGLQFLFEYFSETQRNKGNFPGRFSGRQFSNSRSEMNVSTLELGDSALYLCASSSTGGNQPQHFGDGTRLSIL.

The V gene is TRBV2, the J gene TRBJ2-5; 7 bases agree with TRBD1. Germline V gives CDR1 SNHLY, CDR2 FYNNEI. Trimming removed 8 bases from V and 2 bases from J; junction bases left unmatched: 5. The CDR3 covers 13 residues. CDR3: CASDRETQETQYF. The CDR3 DNA sequence: TGTGCCAGCGACAGGGAAACACAAGAGACCCAGTACTTC.

The CDR3 coding sequence is TGTGCCAGCAGGTCCCAGGGGGACTCACCTAACTATGGCTACACCTTC. The encoded protein is CASRSQGDSPNYGYTF. The rearrangement joins TRBV27 to TRBJ1-2; 7 nucleotides line up with TRBD1. The trim removed 6 bases at V and 0 bases at J, leaving 10 bases unmatched. Germline assignment: CDR1 MNHEY and CDR2 SMNVEV (reference sequence). CDR3 length equals 16 residues.

In this sample, this clone turned up a few times. V and J are TRBV30 and TRBJ2-7; D possibly uses TRBD1 or TRBD2 (5 bases each). This CDR3 comprises 13 residues. The germline gives CDR1 GTSNPN, CDR2 SVGIG (reference sequence). V was clipped by 0 bases and J by 5 bases, with 11 bases between them. CDR3 DNA: TGTGCCTGGAGTGTAGCGATGGGGGACGAGCAGTACTTC. Protein sequence: CAWSVAMGDEQYF.

The V gene is TRBV6-1, the J gene TRBJ1-4; D gene unclear. V lost 4 bases and J lost 5, with 14 bases in between. Per germline, CDR1 MNHNS and CDR2 SASEGT. The length of the CDR3 is 15 residues. CDR3 sequence reads: CASSVAGSVNEKLFF. Written as DNA, the CDR3 is TGTGCCAGCAGTGTCGCGGGGAGTGTGAATGAAAAACTGTTTTTT.

The CDR3 bases are TGTGCCAGCAGCTTATTGACGGGAAACACCATATATTTT. Amino acids: CASSLLTGNTIYF. The V call is TRBV7-9, the J call TRBJ1-3; the D is unclear. Trimming pared 2 bases from V and 4 bases from J, leaving 6 bases between. The CDR3 covers 13 residues. Germline lookup yields CDR1 SEHNR and CDR2 FQNEAQ (reference sequence).

The chain joins TRBV7-6 to TRBJ2-7, with 12 bases identical to TRBD1. This CDR3 comprises 17 residues. Germline loops: CDR1 SGHVS, CDR2 FNYEAQ. Trimming cost V 4 bases and J 4 bases; bases outside gene matches: 11. The CDR3 here is CASSSWSRDRGLYEQYF. The CDR3 DNA reads TGTGCCAGCAGCTCCTGGTCCCGGGACAGGGGGCTTTACGAGCAGTACTTC. Using reference TRBV7-6 and TRBJ2-7 for the parts outside the CDR3, the full variable domain is GAGVSQSPRYKVTKRGQDVALRCDPISGHVSLYWYRQALGQGPEFLTYFNYEAQQDKSGLPNDRFSAERPEGSISTLTIQRTEQRDSAMYRCASSSWSRDRGLYEQYFGPGTRLTVT.

This chain links TRBV6-5 with TRBJ2-5; possibly TRBD2 for D (6 bases). Trimming pared 5 bases from V and 4 bases from J, leaving 17 bases between. The germline CDR1 and CDR2 sequences are MNHEY and SVGAGI. The CDR3 runs 15 residues. The CDR3 reads CASSRGRGVGETQYF. The CDR3 bases are TGTGCCAGCAGTAGAGGGCGGGGTGTTGGAGAGACCCAGTACTTC.

This clone occurred many times. V and J are TRBV7-8 and TRBJ1-1, with a tentative D call TRBD1 (5 bases). CDR3 length: 16 amino acids. In germline, CDR1 is SGHVS, CDR2 FQNEAQ. Trimming left V 4 bases short and J 0 bases short, with 15 bases between. The CDR3 sequence is CASSYPWDRMNTEAFF. In nucleotides, the CDR3 is TGTGCCAGCAGCTACCCGTGGGACCGAATGAACACTGAAGCTTTCTTT.

The gene calls are TRBV30 and TRBJ2-4, with 7 bases matching TRBD2. CDR3 length: 15 amino acids. The V gene's germline CDR1 is GTSNPN and CDR2 SVGIG (reference sequence). CDR3 loop: CALGTTRGIGNIQYF. For the CDR3, the DNA is TGTGCACTTGGGACTACTAGGGGAATTGGGAACATTCAGTACTTC.

This clone has a single count. The chain has TRBV7-3 and TRBJ2-3; possibly TRBD2 for D (6 bases). V was pared by 5 bases and J by 1 base, with 13 bases between. The CDR3 totals 15 residues. Looked up from germline, CDR1 is SGHTA and CDR2 is FQGTGA. In DNA form, the CDR3 reads TGTGCCAGCAGCGGCGGGATGGAAGGCACAGATACGCAGTATTTT. Amino acid sequence: CASSGGMEGTDTQYF.

J is TRBJ2-3 and V is TRBV7-6; D is uncertain. Trimming removed 5 bases at V and 1 base at J, with 7 bases between. The CDR3 extends over 13 amino acids. Germline loops: CDR1 SGHVS, CDR2 FNYEAQ. CDR3 loop: CASSRRGTDTQYF. The CDR3 DNA is TGTGCCAGCAGCCGACGGGGCACAGATACGCAGTATTTT.

This chain connects TRBV7-9 to TRBJ1-6; no firm D call. The CDR3 sequence is 13 residues long. V lost 5 bases, J lost 7 bases, and 9 bases lay in between. Germline assignment: CDR1 SEHNR and CDR2 FQNEAQ (reference sequence). The DNA for the CDR3 is TGTGCCAGCAGCCCGCCGGCAAATTCACCCCTCCACTTT. It codes for CASSPPANSPLHF.

The rearrangement links TRBV2 to TRBJ2-7; D gene ambiguous. V lost 9 bases and J lost 7, with 22 bases in between. Germline V gene lookup returns CDR1 SNHLY and CDR2 FYNNEI. The CDR3 sequence is 14 residues long. CDR3 in amino acids: CASAIPSSLQEQYF. As DNA, the CDR3 is TGTGCCAGTGCTATCCCTTCAAGTCTTCAGGAGCAGTACTTC.

The chain recombines TRBV30 with TRBJ2-1; TRBD2 agrees at 9 bases. V shed 0 bases and J 0 bases; nucleotides not matched to a gene: 12. The CDR3 is 19 residues long. Germline CDR1 reads GTSNPN; CDR2 reads SVGIG (reference sequence). The chain's CDR3 is CAWSVVPGTSNSSYNEQFF. DNA for the CDR3: TGTGCCTGGAGTGTGGTCCCCGGGACTAGCAATAGCTCCTACAATGAGCAGTTCTTC.

The rearrangement uses TRBV6-1 and TRBJ2-7; 7 nucleotides line up with TRBD1. Germline V gives CDR1 MNHNS, CDR2 SASEGT. The CDR3 has 15 residues. Trimming at V came to 2 bases and at J to 5 bases, leaving 9 bases not matched to a gene. CDR3 loop: CASSEIPGQGDEQYF. CDR3 DNA sequence: TGTGCCAGCAGTGAAATCCCCGGCCAGGGGGACGAGCAGTACTTC.

This chain links TRBV28 with TRBJ2-7, with D maybe TRBD2 (7 bases). The CDR3 contains 14 residues. From germline, CDR1 is MDHEN and CDR2 SYDVKM. Trimming pared 4 bases from V and 3 bases from J, leaving 13 bases between. CDR3 in DNA: TGTGCCAGCAGTTCCGGGGGGACATTCTACGAGCAGTACTTC. Amino acid sequence: CASSSGGTFYEQYF. Supplemented by reference TRBV28 and TRBJ2-7, the full variable domain reads DVKVTQSSRYLVKRTGEKVFLECVQDMDHENMFWYRQDPGLGLRLIYFSYDVKMKEKGDIPEGYSVSREKKERFSLILESASTNQTSMYLCASSSGGTFYEQYFGPGTRLTVT.

This clone was seen a handful of times. The chain carries TRBV5-4 and TRBJ2-1; D could derive from TRBD1 or TRBD2 (5 bases each). CDR3 length: 13 amino acids. Germline V CDR1 and CDR2: SGHNT, YYREEE (reference sequence). The germline V and J ends were trimmed by 0 bases and 9 bases, with 10 bases remaining between them. The CDR3 DNA follows: TGTGCCAGCAGCTTGGGGGGGTCTGGTGAGCAGTTCTTC. Translating it yields CASSLGGSGEQFF.

The chain combines TRBV5-4 with TRBJ1-3; D may be TRBD1 (6 bases). CDR1 is SGHNT, CDR2 YYREEE, per germline (reference sequence). V lost 0 bases, J lost 4 bases, and 8 bases lay in between. The length of the CDR3 is 14 residues. CDR3 DNA sequence: TGTGCCAGCAGCTTGGCGACAGGCGGAAACACCATATATTTT. It yields the protein CASSLATGGNTIYF.

V is TRBV25-1 and J is TRBJ1-1, with D perhaps matching TRBD1 (5 bases). CDR3 size: 12 residues. V lost 1 base and J 9 bases, leaving 9 bases between the germline ends. CDR1 is MGHDK, CDR2 SYGVNS, per germline. CDR3 loop: CASSEWKGQAFF. The DNA of the CDR3 is TGTGCCAGCAGTGAATGGAAGGGGCAAGCTTTCTTT.

In its sample, this clone was seen once. The chain recombines TRBV11-3 with TRBJ2-7; 7 bases are shared with TRBD1. With V trimmed by 3 bases and J by 2 bases, 7 bases remained unmatched. Germline CDR1 and CDR2: SGHNT and YENEEA. The CDR3 spans 15 residues. CDR3 coding DNA: TGTGCCAGCAGCTTGGGGGACAGCGCAGCCTACGAGCAGTACTTC. This translates into CASSLGDSAAYEQYF.

The chain is built from TRBV9 and TRBJ2-3; possible D gene TRBD2, 6 bases. The CDR3 runs to 18 residues. V gave up 4 bases and J gave up 2 bases, with 23 bases separating them. Looked up from germline, CDR1 is SGDLS and CDR2 is YYNGEE. CDR3 sequence reads: CASSPLAGGIPSTDTQYF. The DNA for the CDR3 is TGTGCCAGCAGCCCGTTGGCGGGCGGGATACCTTCCACAGATACGCAGTATTTT.